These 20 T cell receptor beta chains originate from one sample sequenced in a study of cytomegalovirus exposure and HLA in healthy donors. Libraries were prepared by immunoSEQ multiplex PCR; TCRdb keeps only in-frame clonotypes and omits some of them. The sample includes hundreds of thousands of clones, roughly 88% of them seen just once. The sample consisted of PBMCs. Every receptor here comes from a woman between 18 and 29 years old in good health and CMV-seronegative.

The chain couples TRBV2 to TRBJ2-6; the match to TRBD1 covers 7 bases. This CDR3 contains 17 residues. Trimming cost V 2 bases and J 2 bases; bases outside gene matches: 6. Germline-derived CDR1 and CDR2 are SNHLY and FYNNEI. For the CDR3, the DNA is TGTGCCAGCAGTGAAAAGACAGGGAGCCCTGGGGCCAACGTCCTGACTTTC. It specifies CASSEKTGSPGANVLTF.

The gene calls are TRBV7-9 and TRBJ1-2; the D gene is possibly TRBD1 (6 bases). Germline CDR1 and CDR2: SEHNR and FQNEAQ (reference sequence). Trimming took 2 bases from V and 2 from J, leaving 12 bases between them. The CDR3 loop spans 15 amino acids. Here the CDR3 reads CASSLSLTGNYGYTF. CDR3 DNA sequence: TGTGCCAGCAGCTTATCCTTGACAGGCAACTATGGCTACACCTTC.

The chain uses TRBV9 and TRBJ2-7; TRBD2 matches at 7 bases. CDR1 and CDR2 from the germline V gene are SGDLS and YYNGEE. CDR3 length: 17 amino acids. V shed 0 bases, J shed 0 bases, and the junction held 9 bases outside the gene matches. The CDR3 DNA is TGTGCCAGCAGCGTAGGGGTAGCGGGTCCCAACTCCTACGAGCAGTACTTC. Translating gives CASSVGVAGPNSYEQYF.

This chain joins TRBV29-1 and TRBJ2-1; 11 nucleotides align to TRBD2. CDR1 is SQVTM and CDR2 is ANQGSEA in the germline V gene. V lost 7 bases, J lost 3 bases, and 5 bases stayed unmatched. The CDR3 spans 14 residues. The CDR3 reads CSGSGTSGYNEQFF. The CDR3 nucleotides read TGCAGCGGGTCCGGGACTAGCGGCTACAATGAGCAGTTCTTC.

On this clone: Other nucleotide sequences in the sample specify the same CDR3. Here the CDR3 reads CASSPPANHEQYF. As DNA, the CDR3 is TGTGCCAGCAGCCCGCCAGCGAATCACGAGCAGTACTTC. The chain combines TRBV7-9 with TRBJ2-7; D ambiguous. The CDR3 length is 13 residues. Trimming took off 5 bases at V and 5 bases at J, with 13 bases between the two ends. Germline V lookup: CDR1 SEHNR, CDR2 FQNEAQ (reference sequence).

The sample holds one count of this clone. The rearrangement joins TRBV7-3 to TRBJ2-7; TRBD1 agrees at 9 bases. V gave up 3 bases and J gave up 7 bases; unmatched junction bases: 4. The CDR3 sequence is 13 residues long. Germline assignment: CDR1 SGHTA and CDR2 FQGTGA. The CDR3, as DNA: TGTGCCAGCAGCTTCGGACAGGGGAGGGAGCAGTACTTC. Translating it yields CASSFGQGREQYF. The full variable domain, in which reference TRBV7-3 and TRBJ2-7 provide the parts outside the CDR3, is GAGVSQTPSNKVTEKGKYVELRCDPISGHTALYWYRQSLGQGPEFLIYFQGTGAADDSGLPNDRFFAVRPEGSVSTLKIQRTERGDSAVYLCASSFGQGREQYFGPGTRLTVT.

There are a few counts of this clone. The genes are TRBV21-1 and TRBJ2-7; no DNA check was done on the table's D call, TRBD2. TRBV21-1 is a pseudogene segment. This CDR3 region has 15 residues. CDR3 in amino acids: CASSPLAGELDEQYF. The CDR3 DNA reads TGTGCCAGCAGCCCCCTTGCCGGGGAACTCGACGAGCAGTACTTC.

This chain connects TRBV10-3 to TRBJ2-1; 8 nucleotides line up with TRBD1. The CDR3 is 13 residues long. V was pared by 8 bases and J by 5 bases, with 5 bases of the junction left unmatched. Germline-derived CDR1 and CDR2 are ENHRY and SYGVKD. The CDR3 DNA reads TGTGCCATCGAGGGGACAGGAGACAATGAGCAGTTCTTC. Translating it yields CAIEGTGDNEQFF.

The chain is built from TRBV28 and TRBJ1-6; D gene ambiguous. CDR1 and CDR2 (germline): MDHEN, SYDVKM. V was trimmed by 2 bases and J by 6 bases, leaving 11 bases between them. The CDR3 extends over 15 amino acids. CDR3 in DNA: TGTGCCAGCAGTTTAGGAGGACTTTTTAATTCACCCCTCCACTTT. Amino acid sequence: CASSLGGLFNSPLHF.

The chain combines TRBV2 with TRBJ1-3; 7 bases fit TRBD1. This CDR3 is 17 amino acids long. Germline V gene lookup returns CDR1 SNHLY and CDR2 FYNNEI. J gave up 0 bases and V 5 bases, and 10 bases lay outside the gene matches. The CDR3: CASSRTGTLTSGNTIYF. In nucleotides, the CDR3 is TGTGCCAGCAGTCGGACAGGTACCTTAACCTCTGGAAACACCATATATTTT.

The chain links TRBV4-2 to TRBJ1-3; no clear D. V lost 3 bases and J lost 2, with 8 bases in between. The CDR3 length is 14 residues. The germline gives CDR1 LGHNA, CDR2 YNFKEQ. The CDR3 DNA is TGTGCCAGCAGCCAGGAGGGAACTGGAAACACCATATATTTT. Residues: CASSQEGTGNTIYF.

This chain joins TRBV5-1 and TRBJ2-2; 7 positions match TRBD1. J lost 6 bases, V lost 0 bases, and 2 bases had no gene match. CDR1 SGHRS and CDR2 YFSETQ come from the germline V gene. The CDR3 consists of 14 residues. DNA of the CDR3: TGCGCCAGCAGCTTGGGAGGGGGCTCCGGGGAGCTGTTTTTT. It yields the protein CASSLGGGSGELFF. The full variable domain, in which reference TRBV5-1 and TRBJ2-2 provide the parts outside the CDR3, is KAGVTQTPRYLIKTRGQQVTLSCSPISGHRSVSWYQQTPGQGLQFLFEYFSETQRNKGNFPGRFSGRQFSNSRSEMNVSTLELGDSALYLCASSLGGGSGELFFGEGSRLTVL.

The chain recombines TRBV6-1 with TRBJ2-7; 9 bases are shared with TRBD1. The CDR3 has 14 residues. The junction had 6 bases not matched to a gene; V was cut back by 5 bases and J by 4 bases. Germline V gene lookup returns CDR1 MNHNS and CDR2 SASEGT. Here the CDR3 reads CASSLQGAQYEQYF. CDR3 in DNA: TGTGCCAGCAGTTTACAGGGGGCTCAGTACGAGCAGTACTTC.

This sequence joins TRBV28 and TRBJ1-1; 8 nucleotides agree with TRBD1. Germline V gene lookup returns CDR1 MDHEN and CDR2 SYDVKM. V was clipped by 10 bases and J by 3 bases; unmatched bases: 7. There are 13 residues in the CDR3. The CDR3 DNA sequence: TGTGCCACCAGGGGGCAAGGGGACACTGAAGCTTTCTTT. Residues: CATRGQGDTEAFF.

The DNA for the CDR3 is TGTGCCAGCAGGGGGACAGACTCCTACGAGCAGTACTTC. Translating it yields CASRGTDSYEQYF. This chain connects TRBV14 to TRBJ2-7; 7 bases map to TRBD1. V trimming: 6 bases; J trimming: 0 bases; junction bases outside the gene matches: 2. The germline CDR1 and CDR2 sequences are SGHDN and FVKESK. The CDR3 is 13 amino acids. Drawing the rest from reference TRBV14 and TRBJ2-7, the complete variable domain is EAGVTQFPSHSVIEKGQTVTLRCDPISGHDNLYWYRRVMGKEIKFLLHFVKESKQDESGMPNNRFLAERTGGTYSTLKVQPAELEDSGVYFCASRGTDSYEQYFGPGTRLTVT.

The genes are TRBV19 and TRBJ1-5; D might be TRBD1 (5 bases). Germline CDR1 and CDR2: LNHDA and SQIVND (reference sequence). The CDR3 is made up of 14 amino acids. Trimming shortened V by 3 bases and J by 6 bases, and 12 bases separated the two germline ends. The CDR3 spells CASSMEGEVQPQHF. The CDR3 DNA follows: TGTGCCAGTAGTATGGAAGGGGAGGTTCAGCCCCAGCATTTT.

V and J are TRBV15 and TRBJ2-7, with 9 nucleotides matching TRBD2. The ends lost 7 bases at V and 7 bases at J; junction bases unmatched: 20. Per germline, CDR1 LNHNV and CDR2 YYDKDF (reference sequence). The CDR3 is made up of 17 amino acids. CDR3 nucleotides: TGTGCCACCACCAAGACCAAAGGGGTAGCGGGGGTTTCGGAGCAGTACTTC. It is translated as CATTKTKGVAGVSEQYF.

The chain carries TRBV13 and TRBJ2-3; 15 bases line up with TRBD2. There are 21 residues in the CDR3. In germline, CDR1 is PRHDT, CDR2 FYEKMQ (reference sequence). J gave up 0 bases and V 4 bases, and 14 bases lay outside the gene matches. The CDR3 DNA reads TGTGCCAGCAGCTCATCGCCGGGACTAGCGGGAGGCGGGGTGAGCACAGATACGCAGTATTTT. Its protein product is CASSSSPGLAGGGVSTDTQYF. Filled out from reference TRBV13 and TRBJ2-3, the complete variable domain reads AAGVIQSPRHLIKEKRETATLKCYPIPRHDTVYWYQQGPGQDPQFLISFYEKMQSDKGSIPDRFSAQQFSDYHSELNMSSLELGDSALYFCASSSSPGLAGGGVSTDTQYFGPGTRLTVL.

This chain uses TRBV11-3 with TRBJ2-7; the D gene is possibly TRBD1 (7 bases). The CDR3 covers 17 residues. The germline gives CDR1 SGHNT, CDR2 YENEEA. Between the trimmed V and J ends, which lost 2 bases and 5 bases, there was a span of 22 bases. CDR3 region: CASSLPEGAPESDEQYF. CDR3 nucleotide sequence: TGTGCCAGCAGCTTACCGGAGGGGGCTCCTGAGAGCGACGAGCAGTACTTC. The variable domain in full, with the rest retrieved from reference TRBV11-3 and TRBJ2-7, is EAGVVQSPRYKIIEKKQPVAFWCNPISGHNTLYWYLQNLGQGPELLIRYENEEAVDDSQLPKDRFSAERLKGVDSTLKIQPAELGDSAVYLCASSLPEGAPESDEQYFGPGTRLTVT.

As DNA, the CDR3 is TGTGCCACCAGACAGGGGCTGTCCTACAATGAGCAGTTCTTC. Protein product: CATRQGLSYNEQFF. V and J are TRBV13 and TRBJ2-1, with 8 bases fitting TRBD1. The length of the CDR3 is 14 residues. Trimming cost V 10 bases and J 1 base; bases outside gene matches: 6. Germline loops: CDR1 PRHDT, CDR2 FYEKMQ (reference sequence). The complete variable domain, with remaining parts taken from reference TRBV13 and TRBJ2-1, reads AAGVIQSPRHLIKEKRETATLKCYPIPRHDTVYWYQQGPGQDPQFLISFYEKMQSDKGSIPDRFSAQQFSDYHSELNMSSLELGDSALYFCATRQGLSYNEQFFGPGTRLTVL.